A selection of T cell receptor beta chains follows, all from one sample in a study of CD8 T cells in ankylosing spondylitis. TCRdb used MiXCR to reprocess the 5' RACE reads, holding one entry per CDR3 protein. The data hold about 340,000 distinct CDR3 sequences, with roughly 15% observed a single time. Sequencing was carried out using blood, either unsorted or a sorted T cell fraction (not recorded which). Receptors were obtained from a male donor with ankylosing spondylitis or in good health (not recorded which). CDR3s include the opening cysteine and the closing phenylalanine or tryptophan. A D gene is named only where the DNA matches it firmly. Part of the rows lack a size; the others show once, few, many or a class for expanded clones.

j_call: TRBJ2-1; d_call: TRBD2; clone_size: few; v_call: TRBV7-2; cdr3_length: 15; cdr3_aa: CASSWGLVSYNEQFF; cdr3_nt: TGTGCCAGCAGCTGGGGACTAGTTTCCTACAATGAGCAGTTCTTC
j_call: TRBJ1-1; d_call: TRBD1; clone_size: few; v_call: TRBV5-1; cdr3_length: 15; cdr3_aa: CASSPDDRVHTEAFF; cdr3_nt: TGCGCCAGCAGCCCGGACGACAGGGTGCACACTGAAGCTTTCTTT
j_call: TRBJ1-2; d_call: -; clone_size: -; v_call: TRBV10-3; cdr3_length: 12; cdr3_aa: CAIRGDTERYTF; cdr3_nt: TGTGCCATCAGGGGAGACACGGAACGGTACACCTTC
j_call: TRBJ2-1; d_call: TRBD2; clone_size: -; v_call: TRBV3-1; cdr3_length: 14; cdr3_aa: CASTSTSGRGEQFF; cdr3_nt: TGTGCCAGCACCTCCACTAGCGGGAGAGGTGAGCAGTTCTTC
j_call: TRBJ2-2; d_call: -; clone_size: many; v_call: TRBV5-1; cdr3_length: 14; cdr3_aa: CASSSPTNTGELFF; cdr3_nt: TGCGCCAGCAGCTCTCCGACTAACACCGGGGAGCTGTTTTTT
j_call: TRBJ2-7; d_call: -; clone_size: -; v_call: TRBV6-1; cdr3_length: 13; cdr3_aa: CASRNPGLYEQYF; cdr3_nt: TGTGCCAGCCGGAACCCCGGACTCTACGAGCAGTACTTC
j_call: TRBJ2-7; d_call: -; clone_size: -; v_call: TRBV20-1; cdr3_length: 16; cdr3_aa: CSAREGHPFNSYEQYF; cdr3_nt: TGCAGTGCCCGAGAAGGACACCCCTTCAACTCCTACGAGCAGTACTTC
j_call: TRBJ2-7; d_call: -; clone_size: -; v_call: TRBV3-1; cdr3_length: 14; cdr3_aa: CASSQDVRVGEQYF; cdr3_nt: TGTGCCAGCAGCCAAGACGTGAGGGTAGGCGAGCAGTACTTC
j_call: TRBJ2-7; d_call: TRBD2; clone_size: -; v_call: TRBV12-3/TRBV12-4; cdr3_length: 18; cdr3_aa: CASSLGPSGTSSSYEQYF; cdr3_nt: TGTGCCAGCAGTTTAGGGCCTAGCGGTACCTCGAGCTCCTACGAGCAGTACTTC
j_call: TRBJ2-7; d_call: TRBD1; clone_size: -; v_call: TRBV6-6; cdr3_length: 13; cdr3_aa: CAARVAGGNEQYF; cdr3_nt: TGTGCCGCCCGGGTGGCAGGGGGCAACGAGCAGTACTTC
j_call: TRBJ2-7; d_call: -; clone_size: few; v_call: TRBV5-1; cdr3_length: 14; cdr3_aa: CASSPRDGTYEQYF; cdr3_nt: TGCGCCAGCAGCCCAAGGGACGGGACCTACGAGCAGTACTTC
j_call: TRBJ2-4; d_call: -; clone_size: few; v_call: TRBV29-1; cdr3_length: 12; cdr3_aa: CSVSGTPSIQYF; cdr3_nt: TGCAGCGTTTCCGGGACACCGAGCATTCAGTACTTC
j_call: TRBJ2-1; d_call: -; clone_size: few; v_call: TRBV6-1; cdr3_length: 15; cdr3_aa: CASNPGRGKYNEQFF; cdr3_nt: TGTGCCAGCAACCCAGGGCGCGGGAAGTACAATGAGCAGTTCTTC
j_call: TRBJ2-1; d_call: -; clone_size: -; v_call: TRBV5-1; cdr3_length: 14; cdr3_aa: CASSAGLGRGEQFF; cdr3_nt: TGCGCCAGCAGCGCAGGACTTGGAAGGGGTGAGCAGTTCTTC
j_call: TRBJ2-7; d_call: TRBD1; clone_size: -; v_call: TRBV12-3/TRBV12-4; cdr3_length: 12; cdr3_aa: CASSLTGVEQYF; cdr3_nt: TGTGCCAGCAGTTTAACAGGGGTCGAGCAGTACTTC
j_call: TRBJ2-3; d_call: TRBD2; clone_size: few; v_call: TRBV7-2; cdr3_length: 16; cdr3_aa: CASSWGTSGGTDTQYF; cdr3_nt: TGTGCCAGCAGCTGGGGGACTAGCGGGGGCACAGATACGCAGTATTTT
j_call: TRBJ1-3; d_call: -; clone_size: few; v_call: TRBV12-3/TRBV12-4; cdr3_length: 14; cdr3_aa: CASSFRQNGNTIYF; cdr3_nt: TGTGCCAGCAGTTTTAGGCAGAACGGAAACACCATATATTTT
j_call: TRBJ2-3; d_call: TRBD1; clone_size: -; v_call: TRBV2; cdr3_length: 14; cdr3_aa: CASSTGTDTDTQYF; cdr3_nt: TGTGCCAGCAGTACCGGGACAGACACAGATACGCAGTATTTT
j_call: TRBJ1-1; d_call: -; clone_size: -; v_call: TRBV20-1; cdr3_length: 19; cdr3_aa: CSARDGQGDRPHWITEAFF; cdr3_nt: TGCAGTGCTAGAGACGGCCAGGGTGACCGGCCCCATTGGATCACTGAAGCTTTCTTT
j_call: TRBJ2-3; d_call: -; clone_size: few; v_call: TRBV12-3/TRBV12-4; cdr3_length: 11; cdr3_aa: CASEGGGTQYF; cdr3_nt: TGTGCCAGTGAGGGAGGGGGTACGCAGTATTTT
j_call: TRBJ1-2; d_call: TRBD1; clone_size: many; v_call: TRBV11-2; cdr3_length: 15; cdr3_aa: CASSLPGQGAKGYTF; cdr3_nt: TGTGCCAGCAGCTTACCGGGACAGGGGGCAAAAGGCTACACCTTC
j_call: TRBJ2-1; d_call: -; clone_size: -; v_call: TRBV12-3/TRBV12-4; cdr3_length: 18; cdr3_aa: CACSFLSPSPYQDNEQFF; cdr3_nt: TGTGCCTGCAGTTTTTTGTCCCCTTCGCCATACCAAGATAATGAGCAGTTCTTC